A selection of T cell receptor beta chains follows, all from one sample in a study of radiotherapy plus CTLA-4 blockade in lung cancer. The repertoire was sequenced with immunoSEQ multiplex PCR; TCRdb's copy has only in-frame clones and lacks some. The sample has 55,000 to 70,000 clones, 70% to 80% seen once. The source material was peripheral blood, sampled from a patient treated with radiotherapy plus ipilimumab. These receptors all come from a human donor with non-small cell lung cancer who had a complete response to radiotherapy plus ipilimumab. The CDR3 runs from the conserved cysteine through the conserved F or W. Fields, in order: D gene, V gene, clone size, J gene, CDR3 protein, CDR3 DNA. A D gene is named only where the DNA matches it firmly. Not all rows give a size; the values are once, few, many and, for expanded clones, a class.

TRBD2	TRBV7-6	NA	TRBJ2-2	CASSSISGGAGELFF	TGTGCCAGCAGCTCCATTAGCGGGGGGGCCGGGGAGCTGTTTTTT
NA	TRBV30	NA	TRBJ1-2	CAWSPRQDQGYTF	TGTGCCTGGAGTCCGAGACAGGATCAGGGCTACACCTTC
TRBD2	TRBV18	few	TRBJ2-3	CASSGTSGARDTQYF	TGTGCCAGCTCGGGGACTAGCGGGGCCCGGGATACGCAGTATTTT
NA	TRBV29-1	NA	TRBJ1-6	CSVRVTDAYNSPLHF	TGCAGCGTTCGGGTGACAGACGCTTATAATTCACCCCTCCACTTT
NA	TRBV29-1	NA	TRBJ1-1	CSVSERAEAFF	TGCAGCGTTTCAGAGAGGGCTGAAGCTTTCTTT
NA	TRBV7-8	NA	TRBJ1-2	CASSFLRQAAYGYTF	TGTGCCAGCAGCTTCCTTCGACAGGCCGCCTATGGCTACACCTTC
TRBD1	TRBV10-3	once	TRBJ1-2	CAIIATGGGGYTF	TGTGCCATCATTGCGACAGGGGGCGGTGGCTACACCTTC
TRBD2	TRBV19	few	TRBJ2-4	CASSIEGGLAGGNIQYF	TGTGCCAGTAGTATAGAGGGGGGACTAGCGGGAGGAAACATTCAGTACTTC
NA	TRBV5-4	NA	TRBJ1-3	CASSLFGGAGNTIYF	TGTGCCAGCAGCTTGTTCGGAGGTGCTGGAAACACCATATATTTT
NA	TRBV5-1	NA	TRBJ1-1	CASRRPGGDTEAFF	TGCGCCAGCAGGCGGCCGGGGGGTGACACTGAAGCTTTCTTT
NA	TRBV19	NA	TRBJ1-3	CASSMRGATGNTIYF	TGTGCCAGTAGTATGCGGGGGGCGACTGGAAACACCATATATTTT
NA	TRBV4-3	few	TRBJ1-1	CASSQDRWREAFF	TGCGCCAGCAGCCAAGATAGGTGGAGGGAAGCTTTCTTT
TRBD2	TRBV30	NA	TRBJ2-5	CAASGTSGRGVETQYF	TGTGCCGCCTCCGGGACTAGCGGGAGAGGGGTAGAGACCCAGTACTTC
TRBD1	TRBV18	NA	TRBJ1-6	CASSPTSTGASSPLHF	TGTGCCAGCTCCCCCACTTCGACAGGGGCCAGTTCACCCCTCCACTTT
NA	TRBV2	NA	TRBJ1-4	CASMGHQAIEKLFF	TGTGCCAGCATGGGACACCAGGCTATCGAAAAACTGTTTTTT
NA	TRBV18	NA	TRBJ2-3	CASSRGQSTDTQYF	TGTGCCAGCTCACGAGGACAGTCCACAGATACGCAGTATTTT
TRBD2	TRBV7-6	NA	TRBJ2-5	CASSLALAGKTQYF	TGTGCCAGCAGCTTAGCCCTAGCGGGAAAGACCCAGTACTTC
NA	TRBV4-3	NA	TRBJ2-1	CASSQDRASATYNEQFF	TGCGCCAGCAGCCAAGATCGGGCTAGCGCCACCTACAATGAGCAGTTCTTC
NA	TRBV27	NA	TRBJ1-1	CASSLFAGRKDTEAFF	TGTGCCAGCAGTTTGTTCGCAGGGAGGAAGGACACTGAAGCTTTCTTT
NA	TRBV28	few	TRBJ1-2	CASSPTELVGWVYGYTF	TGTGCCAGCAGTCCGACGGAGTTGGTAGGCTGGGTCTATGGCTACACCTTC
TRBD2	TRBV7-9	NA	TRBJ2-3	CASSSRTSGSGSDTQYF	TGTGCCAGCAGCTCGAGGACTAGCGGGAGTGGCTCAGATACGCAGTATTTT
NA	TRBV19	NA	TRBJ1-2	CASRPQVSNYGYTF	TGTGCCAGTAGACCGCAGGTATCTAACTATGGCTACACCTTC
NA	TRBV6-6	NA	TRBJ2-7	CASSLSTGGPSYEQYF	TGTGCCAGCAGCCTATCTACGGGGGGCCCCTCCTACGAGCAGTACTTC
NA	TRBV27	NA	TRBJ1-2	CASSLRRGGYGYTF	TGTGCCAGCAGTTTAAGACGGGGGGGTTATGGCTACACCTTC
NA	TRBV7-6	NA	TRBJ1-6	CASSLGSRGRSPLHF	TGTGCCAGCAGCTTAGGATCCAGGGGCCGTTCACCCCTCCACTTT
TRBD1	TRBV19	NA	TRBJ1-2	CANHISETGQNFYGYTF	TGTGCCAATCACATTTCCGAAACGGGACAGAATTTCTATGGCTACACCTTC
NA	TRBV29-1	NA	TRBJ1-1	CSVDGSGLWNTEAFF	TGCAGCGTTGATGGATCAGGGCTGTGGAACACTGAAGCTTTCTTT